The 10 T cell receptor beta chains given below trace back to one sample, sequenced in a study of control samples from healthy donors and cancer patients (TCRdb year 2020). Receptor libraries were prepared by the immunoSEQ multiplex PCR assay. This is the immuneACCESS table as TCRdb keeps it, with only in-frame sequences that have V and J called. A part of the clones is gone; compared with another copy, unresolved V genes explain less than half, and the rest is unexplained. Recorded for this sample are about 130,000 clones; around 92% of them occurred a single time. Of the sample, about 2.2% is held by the ten largest clones. The sample consisted of blood. Every receptor here comes from a woman in her fifties or sixties in good health.

The V call is TRBV5-1, the J call TRBJ2-3; 10 positions agree with TRBD1. Unmatched junction bases numbered 8, after V lost 3 bases and J lost 4 bases. CDR1 SGHRS and CDR2 YFSETQ come from the germline V gene. CDR3 length equals 16 residues. As DNA, the CDR3 is TGCGCCAGCAGCTACCGACAGGGGGCGACGGCAGATACGCAGTATTTT. Translating it yields CASSYRQGATADTQYF.

Worth noting for this clone: Different DNA sequences within this sample yield the same CDR3. The rearrangement links TRBV6-5 to TRBJ1-5; D gene ambiguous. Germline V gene sequence: CDR1 MNHEY, CDR2 SVGAGI. The CDR3 contains 14 residues. Trimming shortened V by 2 bases and J by 7 bases, and 12 bases separated the two germline ends. The CDR3 DNA is TGTGCCAGCAGTTACGACGGGGTCGGACAGCCCCAGCATTTT. The encoded protein is CASSYDGVGQPQHF.

The rearrangement links TRBV6-6 to TRBJ1-5, with D perhaps matching TRBD1 (6 bases). Per the germline V gene, CDR1 is MNHNY and CDR2 is SVGAGI (reference sequence). The CDR3 sequence is 16 residues long. The V and J ends lost 2 bases and 5 bases respectively, with 16 bases between them. The DNA of the CDR3 is TGTGCCAGCAGTTACGGGGGCTGGGGGCGGGATCAGCCCCAGCATTTT. This sequence encodes CASSYGGWGRDQPQHF.

The chain has TRBV13 and TRBJ1-2; TRBD1 might be the D (5 bases). The CDR3 is made up of 13 amino acids. The V end was cut by 1 base, the J end by 4 bases, with 7 bases between. CDR1 is PRHDT and CDR2 is FYEKMQ in the germline V gene (reference sequence). The CDR3 spells CASSLEQVYGYTF. As DNA, the CDR3 is TGTGCCAGCAGCTTAGAACAGGTCTATGGCTACACCTTC.

This clone has only one observation. The J gene is TRBJ1-2, the V gene TRBV6-5, with a weak D call TRBD1 (5 bases). V shed 0 bases and J shed 4 bases, with 12 bases lying between them. The germline V gene has CDR1 MNHEY and CDR2 SVGAGI. The CDR3 is 15 amino acids. CDR3 in amino acids: CASSYSAGMSYGYTF. The CDR3, as DNA: TGTGCCAGCAGTTACTCGGCAGGGATGAGCTATGGCTACACCTTC.

The DNA of the CDR3 is TGTGCCAGCAGCTTGGGTATCCCTCCCTCCTACAATGAGCAGTTCTTC. Protein: CASSLGIPPSYNEQFF. J is TRBJ2-1 and V is TRBV5-4; D is ambiguous. From germline, CDR1 is SGHNT and CDR2 YYREEE (reference sequence). Trimming shortened V by 0 bases and J by 0 bases, and 10 bases separated the two germline ends. This CDR3 is 16 amino acids long. The entire variable domain, with the rest obtained from reference TRBV5-4 and TRBJ2-1, is as follows: ETGVTQSPTHLIKTRGQQVTLRCSSQSGHNTVSWYQQALGQGPQFIFQYYREEENGRGNFPPRFSGLQFPNYSSELNVNALELDDSALYLCASSLGIPPSYNEQFFGPGTRLTVL.

The chain is built from TRBV30 and TRBJ1-1, with D maybe TRBD1 (6 bases). Trimming pared 3 bases from V and 8 bases from J, leaving 13 bases between. The CDR3 runs to 12 residues. Per the germline V gene, CDR1 is GTSNPN and CDR2 is SVGIG (reference sequence). This chain's CDR3 is CAWSPTGIEAFF. In DNA form, the CDR3 reads TGTGCCTGGAGCCCGACAGGAATCGAAGCTTTCTTT.

The chain combines TRBV4-1 with TRBJ1-4; weak D call: TRBD1 (5 bases). This CDR3 is 18 amino acids long. V lost 3 bases and J 5 bases, leaving 22 bases between the germline ends. Germline values: CDR1 MGHRA, CDR2 YSYEKL. The chain's CDR3 is CASSQGGAAGPNNEKLFF. The CDR3 nucleotides read TGCGCCAGCAGCCAGGGGGGAGCGGCGGGACCGAACAATGAAAAACTGTTTTTT.

The chain couples TRBV7-8 to TRBJ2-7; D is unresolved. The CDR3 runs to 17 residues. V lost 2 bases, J lost 3 bases, and 20 bases lay in between. The germline CDR1 and CDR2 sequences are SGHVS and FQNEAQ. The CDR3 DNA reads TGTGCCAGCAGCTTAAAAGCCAAAATCGGTCCGCACTACGAGCAGTACTTC. Its protein is CASSLKAKIGPHYEQYF. Full variable domain (outside the CDR3, taken from reference TRBV7-8 and TRBJ2-7): GAGVSQSPRYKVAKRGQDVALRCDPISGHVSLFWYQQALGQGPEFLTYFQNEAQLDKSGLPSDRFFAERPEGSVSTLKIQRTQQEDSAVYLCASSLKAKIGPHYEQYFGPGTRLTVT.

The chain couples TRBV2 to TRBJ1-5, with D possibly matching TRBD1 (5 bases). V lost 6 bases and J 6 bases, leaving 12 bases between the germline ends. The length of the CDR3 is 13 residues. In germline, CDR1 is SNHLY, CDR2 FYNNEI. The CDR3 here is CASSVGRGQPQHF. DNA of the CDR3: TGTGCCAGCAGCGTAGGAAGGGGTCAGCCCCAGCATTTT.